This TCR beta chain is drawn from a study of T cells in Graves' hyperthyroidism and ophthalmopathy. The CDR3 regions of TCR beta were amplified from RNA transcripts. Researchers ran a first-round RT-PCR on the TCR CDR3 using the HTBI primer set. Via MiXCR, TCRdb re-called the multiplex PCR reads, giving one row per CDR3 protein. The sample includes some 180,000 distinct CDR3 sequences, roughly 17% of them seen just once. Germline CDR1 is SGHAT and CDR2 is FQNNGV. The CDR3 spans 16 residues. Study-level findings and limits: The model forecast ophthalmopathy, anticipating it by a median around 6.5 months before onset.

A note on this clonotype: Antigen unknown. At one of its ends the junction is not consistent with the germline gene, which may arise from a read error.

Clinicians diagnosed patients from clinical symptoms, serum thyroxine and TRAb, thyroid ultrasound and orbital computed tomography. The clonotype originates from a woman aged 50 to 60 with Graves' hyperthyroidism. The J gene is TRBJ2-1, the V gene TRBV11-2, with TRBD2 matching over 11 bases. Sequenced: blood. CDR3 sequence: CVSTASGRSPYNEQFF. The CDR3 DNA sequence: TGTGTCAGCACGGCTAGCGGGAGGAGTCCCTACAATGAGCAGTTCTTC. Full variable domain (outside the CDR3, taken from reference TRBV11-2 and TRBJ2-1): EAGVAQSPRYKIIEKRQSVAFWCNPISGHATLYWYQQILGQGPKLLIQFQNNGVVDDSQLPKDRFSAERLKGVDSTLKIQPAKLEDSAVYLCVSTASGRSPYNEQFFGPGTRLTVL.